Listed here is a single TCR beta chain. The sample belongs to a study of CD8+CD57+ T cells in acquired aplastic anemia. Genomic DNA acted as the template from which TCR beta VDJ combination and CDR3 sequence profiling were carried out. TCRdb passed the reads through MiXCR, listing each CDR3 protein once. The table lists about 190,000 distinct CDR3 sequences, 50% to 55% of them singletons, with approximately 16% in the top ten. The germline V and J ends were trimmed by 2 bases and 4 bases, with 11 bases remaining between them. CDR1 is MNHEY and CDR2 is SVGAGI in the germline V gene. The CDR3 consists of 14 residues.

This chain links TRBV6-5 with TRBJ1-2; TRBD1 might be the D (6 bases). The origin of this receptor is a human donor in good health, serving as a control. Sample: sorted CD4+, CD8+, or CD8+CD57+ T cells (not recorded which) from PBMCs. The CDR3 region has the DNA TGTGCCAGCAGTTACGCAGGGGCCCCCTATGGCTACACCTTC. This encodes CASSYAGAPYGYTF.